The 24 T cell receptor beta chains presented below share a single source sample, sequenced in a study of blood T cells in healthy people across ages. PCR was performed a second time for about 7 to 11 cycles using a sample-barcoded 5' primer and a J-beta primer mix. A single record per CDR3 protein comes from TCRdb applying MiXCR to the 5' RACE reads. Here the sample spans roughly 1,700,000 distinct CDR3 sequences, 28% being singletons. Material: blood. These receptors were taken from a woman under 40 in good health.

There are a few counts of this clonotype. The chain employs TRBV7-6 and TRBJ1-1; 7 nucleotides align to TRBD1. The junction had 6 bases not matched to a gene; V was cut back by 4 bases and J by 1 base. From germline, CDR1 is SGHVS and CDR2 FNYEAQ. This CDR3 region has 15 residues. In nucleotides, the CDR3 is TGTGCCAGCAGCTCAAACCGACAGGGGAACACTGAAGCTTTCTTT. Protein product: CASSSNRQGNTEAFF.

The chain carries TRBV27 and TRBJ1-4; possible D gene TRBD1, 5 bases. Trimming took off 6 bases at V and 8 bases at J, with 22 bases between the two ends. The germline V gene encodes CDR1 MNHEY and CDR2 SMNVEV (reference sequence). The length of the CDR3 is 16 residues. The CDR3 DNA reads TGTGCCAGCAGGGGATCGTCCTTACAGGACCAAGAAAAACTGTTTTTT. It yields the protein CASRGSSLQDQEKLFF.

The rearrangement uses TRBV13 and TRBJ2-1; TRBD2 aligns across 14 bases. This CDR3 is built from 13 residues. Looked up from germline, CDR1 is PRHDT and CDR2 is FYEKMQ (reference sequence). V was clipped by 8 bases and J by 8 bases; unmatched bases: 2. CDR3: CASGTSGSDEQFF. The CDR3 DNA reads TGTGCCAGCGGGACTAGCGGGAGCGATGAGCAGTTCTTC.

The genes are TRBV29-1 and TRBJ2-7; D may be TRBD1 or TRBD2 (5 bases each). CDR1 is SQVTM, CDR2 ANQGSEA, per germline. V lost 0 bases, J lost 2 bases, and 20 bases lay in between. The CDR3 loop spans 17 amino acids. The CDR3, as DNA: TGCAGCGTTGAAGAGGGGTGGGGGTCAGGGACCCCCTACGAGCAGTACTTC. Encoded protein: CSVEEGWGSGTPYEQYF.

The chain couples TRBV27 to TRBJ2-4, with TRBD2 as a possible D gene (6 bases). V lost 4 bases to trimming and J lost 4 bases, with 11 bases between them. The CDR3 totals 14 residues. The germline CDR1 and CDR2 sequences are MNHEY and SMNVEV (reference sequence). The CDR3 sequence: CASSSFGGKNIQYF. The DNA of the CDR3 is TGTGCCAGCAGTTCCTTTGGGGGGAAAAACATTCAGTACTTC.

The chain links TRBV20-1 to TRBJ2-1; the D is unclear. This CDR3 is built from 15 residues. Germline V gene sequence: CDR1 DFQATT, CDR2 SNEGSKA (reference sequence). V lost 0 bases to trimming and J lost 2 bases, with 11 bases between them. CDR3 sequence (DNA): TGCAGTGCTAGAGATCTCCAGGAGCCCTACAATGAGCAGTTCTTC. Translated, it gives CSARDLQEPYNEQFF.

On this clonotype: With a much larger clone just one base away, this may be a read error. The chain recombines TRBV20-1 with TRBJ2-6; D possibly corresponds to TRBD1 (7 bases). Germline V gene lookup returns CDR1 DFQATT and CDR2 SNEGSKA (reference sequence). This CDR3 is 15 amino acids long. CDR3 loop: CGARRGRPGANVLTF. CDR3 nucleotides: TGCGGTGCTAGGAGGGGGCGCCCTGGGGCCAACGTCCTGACTTTC.

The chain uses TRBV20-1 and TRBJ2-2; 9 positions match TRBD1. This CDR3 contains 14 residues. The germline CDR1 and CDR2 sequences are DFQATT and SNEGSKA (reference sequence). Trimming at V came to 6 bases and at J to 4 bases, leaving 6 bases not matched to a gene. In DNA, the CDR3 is TGCAGTGCACCCCGGGACAGGGCCACCGGGGAGCTGTTTTTT. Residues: CSAPRDRATGELFF.

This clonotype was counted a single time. The CDR3: CASCGQGATEAFF. The CDR3 DNA reads as TGTGCCAGCTGCGGACAGGGGGCAACTGAAGCTTTCTTT. This chain links TRBV3-1 with TRBJ1-1; 11 bases are a match to TRBD1. CDR1 and CDR2 (germline): LGHDT, YNNKEL (reference sequence). Unmatched junction bases numbered 4, after V lost 8 bases and J lost 5 bases. This CDR3 is built from 13 residues.

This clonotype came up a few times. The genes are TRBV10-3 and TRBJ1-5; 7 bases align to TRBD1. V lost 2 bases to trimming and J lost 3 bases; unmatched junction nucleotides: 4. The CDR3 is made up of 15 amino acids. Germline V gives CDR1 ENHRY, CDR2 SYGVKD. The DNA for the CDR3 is TGTGCCATCAGTGAGGGACAGGAACCCAATCAGCCCCAGCATTTT. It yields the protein CAISEGQEPNQPQHF.

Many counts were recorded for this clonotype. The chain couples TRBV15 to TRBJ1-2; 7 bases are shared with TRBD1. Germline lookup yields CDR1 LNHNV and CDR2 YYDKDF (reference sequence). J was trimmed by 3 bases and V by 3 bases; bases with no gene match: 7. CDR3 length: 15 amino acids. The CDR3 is CATSSYEQGHYGYTF. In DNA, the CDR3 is TGTGCCACCAGCAGCTACGAACAGGGGCACTATGGCTACACCTTC.

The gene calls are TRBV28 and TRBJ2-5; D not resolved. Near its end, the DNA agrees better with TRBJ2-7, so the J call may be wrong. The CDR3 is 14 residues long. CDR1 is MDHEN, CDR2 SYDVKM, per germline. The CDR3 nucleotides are TGTGCCAGCAGTTTACCGGTTGGGAAGAGCGAGCAGTACTTC. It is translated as CASSLPVGKSEQYF.

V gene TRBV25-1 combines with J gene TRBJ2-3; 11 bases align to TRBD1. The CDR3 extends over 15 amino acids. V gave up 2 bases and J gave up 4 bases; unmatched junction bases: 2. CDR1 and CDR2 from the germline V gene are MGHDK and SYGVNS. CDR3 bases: TGTGCCAGCAGTGAACGGGACAGGGGGGCAGATACGCAGTATTTT. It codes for CASSERDRGADTQYF.

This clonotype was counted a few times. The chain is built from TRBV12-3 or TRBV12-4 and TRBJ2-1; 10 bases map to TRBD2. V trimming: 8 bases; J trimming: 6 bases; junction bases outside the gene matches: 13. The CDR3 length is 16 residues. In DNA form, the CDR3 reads TGTGCCAGCCGAGAAAGAGCCCTAGCGGGGGCCAATGAGCAGTTCTTC. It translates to CASRERALAGANEQFF.

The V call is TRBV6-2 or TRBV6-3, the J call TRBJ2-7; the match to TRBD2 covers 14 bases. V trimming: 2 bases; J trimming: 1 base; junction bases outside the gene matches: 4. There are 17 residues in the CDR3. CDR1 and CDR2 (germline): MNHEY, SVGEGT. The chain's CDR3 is CASSYGLAGGGSYEQYF. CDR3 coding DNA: TGTGCCAGCAGTTACGGACTAGCGGGAGGTGGTTCCTACGAGCAGTACTTC.

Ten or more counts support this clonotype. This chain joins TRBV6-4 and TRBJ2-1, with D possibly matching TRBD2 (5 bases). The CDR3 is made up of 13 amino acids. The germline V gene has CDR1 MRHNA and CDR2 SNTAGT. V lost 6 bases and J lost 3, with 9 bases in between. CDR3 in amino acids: CASRADDYNEQFF. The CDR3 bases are TGTGCCAGCAGAGCGGACGACTACAATGAGCAGTTCTTC.

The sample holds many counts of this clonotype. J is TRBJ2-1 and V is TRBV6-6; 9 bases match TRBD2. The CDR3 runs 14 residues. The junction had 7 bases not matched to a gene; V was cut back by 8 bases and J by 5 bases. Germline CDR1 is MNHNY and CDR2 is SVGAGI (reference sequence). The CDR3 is CASRGASGDNEQFF. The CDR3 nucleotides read TGTGCCAGCCGAGGGGCTAGCGGGGACAATGAGCAGTTCTTC.

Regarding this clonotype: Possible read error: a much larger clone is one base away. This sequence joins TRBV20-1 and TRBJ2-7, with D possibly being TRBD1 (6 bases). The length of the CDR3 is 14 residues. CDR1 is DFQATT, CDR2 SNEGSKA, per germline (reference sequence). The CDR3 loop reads CGARARGGSYEQYF. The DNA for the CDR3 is TGCGGTGCTAGAGCCAGGGGCGGAAGCTACGAGCAGTACTTC.

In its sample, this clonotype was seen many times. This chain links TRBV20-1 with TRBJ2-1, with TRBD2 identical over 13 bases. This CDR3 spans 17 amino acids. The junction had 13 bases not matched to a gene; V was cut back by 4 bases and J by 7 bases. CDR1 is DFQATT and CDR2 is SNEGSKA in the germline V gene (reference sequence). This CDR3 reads CSATYSGTSGILNEQFF. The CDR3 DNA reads TGCAGTGCTACGTACTCCGGGACTAGCGGGATACTGAATGAGCAGTTCTTC.

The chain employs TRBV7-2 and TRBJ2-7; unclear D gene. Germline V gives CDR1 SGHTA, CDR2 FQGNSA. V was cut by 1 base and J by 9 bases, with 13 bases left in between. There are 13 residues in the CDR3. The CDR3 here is CASSLDVSDRQYF. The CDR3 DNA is TGTGCCAGCAGCTTAGACGTCAGTGACCGGCAGTACTTC.

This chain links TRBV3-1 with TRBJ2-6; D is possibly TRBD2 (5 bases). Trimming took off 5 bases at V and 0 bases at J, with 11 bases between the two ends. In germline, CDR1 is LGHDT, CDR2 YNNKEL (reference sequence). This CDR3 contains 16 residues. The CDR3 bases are TGTGCCAGCAGCAACTGGGGAGTCTCTGGGGCCAACGTCCTGACTTTC. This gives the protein CASSNWGVSGANVLTF.

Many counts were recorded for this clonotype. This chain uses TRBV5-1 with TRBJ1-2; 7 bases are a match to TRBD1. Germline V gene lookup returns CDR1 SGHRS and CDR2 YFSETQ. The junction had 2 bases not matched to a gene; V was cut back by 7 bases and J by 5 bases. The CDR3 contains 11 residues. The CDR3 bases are TGCGCCAGCGGGACAGCGTATGGCTACACCTTC. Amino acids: CASGTAYGYTF.

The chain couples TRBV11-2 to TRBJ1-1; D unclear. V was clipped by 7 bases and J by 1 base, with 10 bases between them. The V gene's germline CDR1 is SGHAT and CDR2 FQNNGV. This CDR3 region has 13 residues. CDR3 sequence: CASMFPRNTEAFF. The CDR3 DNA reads TGTGCCAGCATGTTCCCCCGGAACACTGAAGCTTTCTTT.

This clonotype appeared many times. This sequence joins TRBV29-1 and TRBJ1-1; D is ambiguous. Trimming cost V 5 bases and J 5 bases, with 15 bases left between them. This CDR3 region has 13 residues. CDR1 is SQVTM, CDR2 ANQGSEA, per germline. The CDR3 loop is CSVLEYEVTEAFF. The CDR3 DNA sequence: TGCAGCGTTTTAGAATATGAGGTGACTGAAGCTTTCTTT.